This TCR beta chain came from a study of blood T cell repertoires in COVID-19. TCRdb keeps only in-frame clones here, not all; method: immunoSEQ multiplex PCR. The sample contains around 200,000 clones, about 85% of which appear only once. CDR3 length: 15 amino acids. V was clipped by 0 bases and J by 4 bases; unmatched bases: 3. Germline V gene data show CDR1 as SEHNR and CDR2 as FQNEAQ (reference sequence). Material: peripheral blood. This receptor was taken from a woman aged 80 or over with acute or convalescent COVID-19. V gene TRBV7-9 combines with J gene TRBJ2-5; 9 bases are a match to TRBD2. The CDR3 is CASSLALAGRETQYF. The CDR3 DNA follows: TGTGCCAGCAGCTTAGCCCTAGCGGGAAGAGAGACCCAGTACTTC.